The T cell receptor beta chain described here comes from a study of T cell changes during pregnancy in multiple sclerosis. The CDR3 is made up of 14 amino acids. V was clipped by 4 bases and J by 2 bases, with 8 bases between them. Germline values: CDR1 MNHEY, CDR2 SMNVEV (reference sequence). The method was immunoSEQ multiplex PCR; TCRdb's version includes in-frame clones alone and lacks a portion of them. The table includes 40,000 or so clones, 90% to 95% detected once. The sequences come from CD8+ T cells from peripheral blood mononuclear cells, collected in the third trimester of pregnancy. The V and J genes are TRBV27 and TRBJ2-2; D is perhaps TRBD1 (5 bases). This receptor was obtained from a female donor with multiple sclerosis, enrolled in a pregnancy study. The CDR3 DNA reads TGTGCCAGCAGTTCAGGGTCCAACACCGGGGAGCTGTTTTTT. Its translation is CASSSGSNTGELFF.